These T cell receptor beta chains were read from a single sample in a study of T cells in tuberculosis. Here immunoSEQ multiplex PCR was the method, and the copy in TCRdb shows in-frame clones only, minus some. The sample includes tens of thousands of clones, nearly 90% seen only once; the top ten take over 5%. The sample was PBMCs, taken at tuberculosis diagnosis. The receptor set was obtained from an adult with tuberculosis. Both conserved end residues are part of each CDR3.

v_call	j_call	cdr3_aa
TRBV11-2	TRBJ2-7	CASSLPREGNEQYF
TRBV6-5	TRBJ1-1	CASSYSVRVRTEAFF
TRBV28	TRBJ1-1	CASKPGTGGTEAFF
TRBV19	TRBJ2-1	CASSIGGLAGFYNEQFF
TRBV15	TRBJ1-2	CATSFRTGYGYTF
TRBV25-1	TRBJ2-1	CASSLGGSGSGNNEQFF
TRBV7-9	TRBJ2-7	CASSLEDFSEQYF
TRBV27	TRBJ2-2	CASSFRQLGTSGDTGELFF
TRBV6-5	TRBJ2-1	CASSYPGTSNEQFF
TRBV7-9	TRBJ2-3	CASTSTGDSTDTQYF
TRBV9	TRBJ2-1	CASSETSGVYNEQFF
TRBV30	TRBJ2-1	CAWSGGTVYNEQFF
TRBV4-1	TRBJ1-1	CASSHLTGTSGGSNTEAFF
TRBV5-4	TRBJ2-3	CASSGGTGGLTDTQYF
TRBV19	TRBJ2-2	CASSKRLAGDYTGELFF
TRBV7-9	TRBJ2-7	CASRNTGIGDYEQYF
TRBV4-3	TRBJ2-1	CASSQTGTGGLGEQFF